Listed here is a single T cell receptor beta chain. Its matching antigen is unknown. Clones were sequenced by immunoSEQ multiplex PCR, and TCRdb holds only the in-frame ones, with some missing. The table includes about 120,000 clones, roughly 77% detected once. The data were obtained in a study of a mutant IDH1 vaccine in newly diagnosed glioma. Study overall: Treated patients had a mean age of about 44 years and a sex split that was around 60% male and approximately 40% female.

Germline CDR1 reads MNHEY; CDR2 reads SVGAGI. The CDR3 has 14 amino acids. V lost 7 bases and J 1 base, leaving 13 bases between the germline ends. Time point in this sample: week 11, during vaccination. In every dose of vaccine, 300 ug of mutant IDH1 20-mer peptide was given alongside topical imiquimod. The chain uses TRBV6-5 and TRBJ1-1; D is ambiguous. The receptor's source is a man in his forties or fifties with glioma. The sample was PBMCs, taken from a glioma patient whose treatment included an IDH1 peptide vaccine. The CDR3: CASTASKWNTEAFF. CDR3 DNA sequence: TGTGCCAGCACCGCCAGCAAATGGAACACTGAAGCTTTCTTT.